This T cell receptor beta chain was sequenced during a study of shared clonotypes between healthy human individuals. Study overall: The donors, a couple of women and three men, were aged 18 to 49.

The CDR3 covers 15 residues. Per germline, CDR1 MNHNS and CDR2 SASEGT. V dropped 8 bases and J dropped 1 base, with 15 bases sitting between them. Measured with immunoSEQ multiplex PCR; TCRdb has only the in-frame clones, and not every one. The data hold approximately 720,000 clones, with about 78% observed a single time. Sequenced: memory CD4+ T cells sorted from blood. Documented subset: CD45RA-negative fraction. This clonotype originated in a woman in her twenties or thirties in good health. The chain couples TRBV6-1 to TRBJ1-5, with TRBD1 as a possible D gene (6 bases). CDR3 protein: CASSPAGDSNQPQHF. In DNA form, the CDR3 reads TGTGCCAGCTCGCCCGCAGGGGACAGCAATCAGCCCCAGCATTTT.